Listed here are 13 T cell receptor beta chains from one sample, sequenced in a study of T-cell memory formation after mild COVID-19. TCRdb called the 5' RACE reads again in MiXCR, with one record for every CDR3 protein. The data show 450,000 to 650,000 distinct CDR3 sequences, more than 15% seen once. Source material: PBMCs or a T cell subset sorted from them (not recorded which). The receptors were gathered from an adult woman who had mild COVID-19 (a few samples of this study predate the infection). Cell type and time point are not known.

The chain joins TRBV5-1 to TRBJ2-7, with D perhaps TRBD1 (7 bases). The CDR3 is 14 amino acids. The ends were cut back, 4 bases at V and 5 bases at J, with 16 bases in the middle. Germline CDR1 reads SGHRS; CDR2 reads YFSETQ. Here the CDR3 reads CASSIRQGGDEQYF. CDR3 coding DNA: TGCGCCAGCAGCATTCGACAGGGAGGTGACGAGCAGTACTTC.

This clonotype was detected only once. The CDR3 loop is CASENGENTGELFF. DNA for the CDR3: TGTGCCAGCGAAAATGGGGAGAACACCGGGGAGCTGTTTTTT. The chain combines TRBV6-4 with TRBJ2-2; no firm D call. Per the germline V gene, CDR1 is MRHNA and CDR2 is SNTAGT. The CDR3 sequence is 14 residues long. Between the trimmed V and J ends, which lost 8 bases and 1 base, there was a span of 11 bases.

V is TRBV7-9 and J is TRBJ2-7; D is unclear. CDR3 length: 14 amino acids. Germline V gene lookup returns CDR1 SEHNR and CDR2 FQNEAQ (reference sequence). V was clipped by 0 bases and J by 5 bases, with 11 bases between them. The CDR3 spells CASSLALTEHEQYF. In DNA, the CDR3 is TGTGCCAGCAGCTTAGCGCTGACCGAACACGAGCAGTACTTC.

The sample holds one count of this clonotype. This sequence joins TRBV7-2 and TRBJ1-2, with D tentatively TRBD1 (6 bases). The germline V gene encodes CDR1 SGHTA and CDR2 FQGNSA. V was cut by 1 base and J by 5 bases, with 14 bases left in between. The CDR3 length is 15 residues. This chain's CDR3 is CASSLGTGPYYGYTF. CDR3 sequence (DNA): TGTGCCAGCAGCTTAGGAACAGGGCCATATTATGGCTACACCTTC.

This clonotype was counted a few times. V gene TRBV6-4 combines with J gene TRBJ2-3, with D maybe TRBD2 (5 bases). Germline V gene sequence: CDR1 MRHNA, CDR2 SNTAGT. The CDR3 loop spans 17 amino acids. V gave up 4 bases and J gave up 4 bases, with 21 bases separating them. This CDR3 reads CASSAGVMDSTADTQYF. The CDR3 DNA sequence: TGTGCCAGCAGTGCCGGGGTTATGGACTCAACCGCAGATACGCAGTATTTT.

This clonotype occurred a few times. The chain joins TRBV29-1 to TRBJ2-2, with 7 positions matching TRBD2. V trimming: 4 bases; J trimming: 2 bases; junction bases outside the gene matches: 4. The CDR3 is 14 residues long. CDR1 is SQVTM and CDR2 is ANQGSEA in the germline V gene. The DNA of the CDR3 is TGCAGCGTTGCCCCTAGCGGTAACACCGGGGAGCTGTTTTTT. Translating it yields CSVAPSGNTGELFF.

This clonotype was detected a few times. CDR3: CASSLRDFSYEQYF. The CDR3 DNA reads TGCGCCAGCAGCTTACGGGACTTTTCCTACGAGCAGTACTTC. This chain connects TRBV5-1 to TRBJ2-7; possibly TRBD2 for D (6 bases). Between the trimmed V and J ends, which lost 2 bases and 1 base, there was a span of 10 bases. Germline-derived CDR1 and CDR2 are SGHRS and YFSETQ. The CDR3 covers 14 residues.

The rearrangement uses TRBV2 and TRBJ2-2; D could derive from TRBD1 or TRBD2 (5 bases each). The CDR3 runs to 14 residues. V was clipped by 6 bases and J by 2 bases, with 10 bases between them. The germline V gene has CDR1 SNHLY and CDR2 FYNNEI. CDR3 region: CASSLRDNTGELFF. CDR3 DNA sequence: TGTGCCAGCAGCCTCCGGGACAACACCGGGGAGCTGTTTTTT.

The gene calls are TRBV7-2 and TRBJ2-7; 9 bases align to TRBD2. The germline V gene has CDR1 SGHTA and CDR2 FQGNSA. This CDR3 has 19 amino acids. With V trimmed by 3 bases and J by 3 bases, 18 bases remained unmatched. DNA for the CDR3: TGTGCCAGCAGCTTTCGGGCGCCGGGACTAGCTCTTAAACTCTACGAGCAGTACTTC. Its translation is CASSFRAPGLALKLYEQYF.

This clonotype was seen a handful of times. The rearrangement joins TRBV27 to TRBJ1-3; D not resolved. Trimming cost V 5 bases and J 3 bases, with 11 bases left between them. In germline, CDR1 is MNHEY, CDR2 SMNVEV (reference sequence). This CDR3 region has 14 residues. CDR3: CASSPLDLGNTIYF. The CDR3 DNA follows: TGTGCCAGCAGTCCATTGGACCTTGGAAACACCATATATTTT.

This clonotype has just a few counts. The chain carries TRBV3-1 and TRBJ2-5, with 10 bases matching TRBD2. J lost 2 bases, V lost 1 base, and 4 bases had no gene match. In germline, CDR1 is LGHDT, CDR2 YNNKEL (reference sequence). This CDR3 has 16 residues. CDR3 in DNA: TGTGCCAGCAGCCAAGTACTAGCGGGGATTCAAGAGACCCAGTACTTC. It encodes CASSQVLAGIQETQYF.

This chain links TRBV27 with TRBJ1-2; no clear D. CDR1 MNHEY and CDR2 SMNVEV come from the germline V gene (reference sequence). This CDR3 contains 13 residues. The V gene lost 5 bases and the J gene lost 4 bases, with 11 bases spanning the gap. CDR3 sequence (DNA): TGTGCCAGCAGTCCGGGGAAGGTCTATGGCTACACCTTC. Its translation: CASSPGKVYGYTF.

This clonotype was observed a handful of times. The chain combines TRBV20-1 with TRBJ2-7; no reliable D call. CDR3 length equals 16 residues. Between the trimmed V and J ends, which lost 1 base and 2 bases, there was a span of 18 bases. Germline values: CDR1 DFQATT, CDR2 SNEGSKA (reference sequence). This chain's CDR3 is CSARGIPGPLTYEQYF. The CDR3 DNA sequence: TGCAGTGCTAGAGGAATCCCCGGCCCCCTGACCTACGAGCAGTACTTC.